This TCR beta chain comes out of a study of OX40 agonist ivuxolimab in advanced cancers. Regarding the research as a whole: Ivuxolimab, which targeted the costimulatory receptor OX40 (CD134), was an agonistic, fully human IgG2 monoclonal antibody. Prior anti-PD-1, anti-PD-L1 or anti-CTLA-4 therapy was permitted, and checkpoint inhibitors had been received by about 44% of dose-escalation patients. Partial responses occurred in three dose-escalation patients, of whom one had hepatocellular carcinoma and two had cutaneous melanoma. Of the 50 or so patients in dose escalation, 19 had hepatocellular carcinoma, roughly 15 had melanoma, 9 had renal cell carcinoma and 9 had head and neck cancer. The paper covers the monotherapy dose-escalation part of the phase I ivuxolimab trial, which included N of about 56 patients. Peripheral TCRbeta sequencing was intended to test whether TCR sequence diversity was altered and clonal T-cell expansion was caused by ivuxolimab. Intravenous ivuxolimab was administered to patients every 2 weeks at six dose levels: 0.01, 0.1, 0.3, 1.5, 3 and 10 mg/kg. In the dose-escalation cohort, about four fifths of patients were male, and the mean age was 60 years with a range of about 23 to 79. Overall study outcomes, separate from this receptor: Antigen specificity was not determined for the clonally expanded peripheral T cells. At doses of 0.1 to 3.0 mg/kg, clonal expansion of both CD4+ and CD8+ blood T cells was observed from baseline to week 6. After ivuxolimab, expanded clones were on average more numerous among CD8+ T cells than among CD4+ T cells. Low levels of normalized T-cell clonal expansion were also seen in some patients who did not respond. Partial responders in the 0.1-3.0 mg/kg groups had among the lowest normalized peripheral clonal expansion, especially among CD8+ T cells.

V loses 5 bases of germline sequence and J loses 0 bases, and the interval between the two ends is 9 bases. The germline V gene encodes CDR1 SEHNR and CDR2 FQNEAQ (reference sequence). There are 14 amino acids in the CDR3, from cysteine to phenylalanine inclusive. The only DNA kept is the CDR3, 42 bases in frame from the first base. Comment on this clone: What this receptor recognizes is not known. No per-base quality is available; no much larger clone lies one base away.

Patients with autoimmune disease history or receiving systemic immunosuppression were excluded from the trial. Peripheral blood for TCR sequencing was collected from all dose cohorts at baseline, on cycle 4 day 1, and on cycle 7 day 1. The samples were taken from a phase I, first-in-human, multicenter, open-label dose-escalation trial of ivuxolimab. Adults with locally advanced or metastatic head and neck squamous cell, hepatocellular, melanoma or renal cell carcinoma were enrolled in the trial. CD4+ and CD8+ T cells were sorted separately from peripheral blood before TCR sequencing. To sequence the TCRbeta CDR3 region, genomic DNA was isolated from the sorted cells. TCRbeta CDR3 regions were sequenced using the immunoSEQ Assay. TCRdb's version of the immuneACCESS table is confined to in-frame rearrangements and falls short of the full clone set. An unresolved V gene accounts for under half of the shortfall where checked; the remainder is of unknown origin. For this sample there are around 80,000 clones; around 87% appear just once. The ten largest account for 2% to 3% of the sample.

The chain was built from TRBV7-9 and TRBJ2-3; the D segment might be TRBD1 or TRBD2, since each matches 5 bases. The TCR was taken from an adult with an advanced solid tumor such as melanoma, head and neck, liver or kidney cancer. The material sequenced was CD4+ or CD8+ T cells sorted from blood, taken in a trial of the OX40 agonist ivuxolimab. CDR3 protein: CASSRDLSTDTQYF. The nucleotide sequence reads TGTGCCAGCAGCCGGGACCTTAGCACAGATACGCAGTATTTT.